These 27 T cell receptor beta chains originate from one sample sequenced in a study of tumor and adjacent non-tumor tissue in lung cancer. Three rounds of nested PCR, following a modified ARM-PCR protocol, produced the TCRbeta library. TCRdb re-called the multiplex PCR reads through MiXCR, storing one row per CDR3 protein. This table has 35,000 to 55,000 distinct CDR3 sequences, roughly 60% appearing once. This sample's RNA came from whole unsorted tissue. The normal lung tissue was taken more than 3 cm from the tumor edge. Sequenced sample: distant non-tumor lung tissue. Every receptor here comes from a middle-aged woman with non-small cell lung cancer.

On this clonotype: This clone may be a read error of a much larger clone one base away. CDR3 coding DNA: TGTGCCAGCAGTTTCAGGGGGGTTGGCTACACCTTC. This encodes CASSFRGVGYTF. The chain links TRBV28 to TRBJ1-2, with 7 bases matching TRBD1. Losses at the gene ends were 3 bases for V and 7 bases for J; bases not matched to a gene: 2. CDR3 size: 12 residues. CDR1 and CDR2 (germline): MDHEN, SYDVKM.

This clonotype is deemed large. V and J are TRBV11-2 and TRBJ1-2, with 7 bases identical to TRBD1. Germline trimming cut 3 bases from V and 8 bases from J; bases unmatched to any gene: 3. CDR3 size: 12 residues. Germline V CDR1 and CDR2: SGHAT, FQNNGV. The CDR3 spells CASSFGQAGYTF. The CDR3 coding sequence is TGTGCCAGCAGCTTCGGACAGGCCGGCTACACCTTC. Full variable domain (missing parts from reference TRBV11-2 and TRBJ1-2): EAGVAQSPRYKIIEKRQSVAFWCNPISGHATLYWYQQILGQGPKLLIQFQNNGVVDDSQLPKDRFSAERLKGVDSTLKIQPAKLEDSAVYLCASSFGQAGYTFGSGTRLTVV.

Of note for this clonotype: One end of the junction fails to match germline, which may point to a read error. This rearrangement joins TRBV11-2 to TRBJ2-7, with D perhaps being TRBD1 or TRBD2 (5 bases each). CDR1 and CDR2 (germline): SGHAT, FQNNGV. The length of the CDR3 is 12 residues. The CDR3 DNA is TGTGCCAGCAGCCACGGGGCCGTCGAGCAGTATTTC. Translated, it gives CASSHGAVEQYF.

With regard to this clonotype: The conserved final phenylalanine or tryptophan is absent from the CDR3, which likely points to a read error. The chain links TRBV13 to TRBJ1-2; 7 bases are a match to TRBD1. Germline CDR1 is PRHDT and CDR2 is FYEKMQ (reference sequence). This CDR3 has 16 amino acids. The junction had 14 bases not matched to a gene; V was cut back by 1 base and J by 9 bases. The CDR3 DNA reads as TGTGCCAGCAGCTTAGAGCGCGCAGGGGGACATTATTGCTACACCTTA. Protein sequence: CASSLERAGGHYCYTL.

To note about this clonotype: The junction departs from the called germline gene at one end, perhaps through a read error. The genes are TRBV29-1 and TRBJ1-2; no clear D gene. Germline lookup yields CDR1 SQVTM and CDR2 ANQGSEA. This CDR3 spans 12 amino acids. DNA of the CDR3: TGTAGCGTTGTATTGTCAAACTATGGCTACATCTTC. It encodes CSVVLSNYGYIF.

This clonotype was seen once. A much larger clone differs from this one at a single base, so this may be a read error. The V and J genes are TRBV12-3 or TRBV12-4 and TRBJ2-3, with 9 nucleotides matching TRBD2. After removal of 6 bases from V and 2 bases from J, the junction contained 6 bases not matched to a gene. This CDR3 spans 15 amino acids. This CDR3 is CASRKAGGNTDTQYF. The DNA for the CDR3 is TGTGCCAGCAGGAAAGCGGGGGGTAACACAGATACGCAGTATTTT.

This clonotype came up a few times. V gene TRBV25-1 combines with J gene TRBJ2-7; 8 bases map to TRBD2. The CDR3 loop spans 12 amino acids. Unmatched junction bases numbered 0, after V lost 7 bases and J lost 1 base. Germline V lookup: CDR1 MGHDK, CDR2 SYGVNS. The DNA for the CDR3 is TGTGCCAGCAAGCGGGAGTCCTACGAGCAGTACTTC. Its protein is CASKRESYEQYF.

This clonotype was seen more than once but under ten times. A much larger clone lies one base from this, so it may be a read error. The chain is built from TRBV29-1 and TRBJ1-4, with D possibly being TRBD1 (5 bases). CDR1 SQVTM and CDR2 ANQGSEA come from the germline V gene. V lost 7 bases, J lost 11 bases, and 20 bases lay in between. The CDR3 has 13 residues. In DNA, the CDR3 is TGCAGCGCCCGTCTCCGGGACGCCGATAAACTGTTTTTT. Its protein product is CSARLRDADKLFF.

The chain joins TRBV29-1 to TRBJ1-5; D may be TRBD1 (6 bases). The CDR3 covers 13 residues. Germline CDR1 SQVTM, CDR2 ANQGSEA. The CDR3 coding sequence is TGCAGTGTAGGGGACATGGTCAATCAGCCCCAGCATTTT. This encodes CSVGDMVNQPQHF.

Comments on this clonotype: This likely comes from a read error, as the CDR3 has no conserved phenylalanine or tryptophan at its end. The chain carries TRBV11-3 and TRBJ2-4; 9 nucleotides align to TRBD1. From germline, CDR1 is SGHNT and CDR2 YENEEA. The CDR3 sequence is 14 residues long. As DNA, the CDR3 is TGTGCCAGCAGCTGGGGACAGGGACAAAACGTTCAGTACCTC. The encoded protein is CASSWGQGQNVQYL.

V is TRBV4-1 and J is TRBJ2-7; D unclear. The germline gives CDR1 MGHRA, CDR2 YSYEKL. V lost 5 bases and J 4 bases, leaving 12 bases between the germline ends. The CDR3 has 13 amino acids. Written as DNA, the CDR3 is TGCGCCAGCAGCGTGTCGCCCACTTACGAGCAGTACTTC. It specifies CASSVSPTYEQYF.

The chain is built from TRBV6-6 and TRBJ2-7, with 9 bases matching TRBD1. This CDR3 contains 12 residues. V lost 6 bases, J lost 9 bases, and 6 bases stayed unmatched. CDR1 and CDR2 (germline): MNHNY, SVGAGI (reference sequence). CDR3 nucleotides: TGTGCCAGCAGCCCCCAACAGGGGGCGCAGTACTTC. Protein: CASSPQQGAQYF.

Judged by abundance, this clonotype is medium-sized. The rearrangement uses TRBV6-2 or TRBV6-3 and TRBJ1-1, with unresolved D. Trimming cost V 2 bases and J 1 base, with 5 bases left between them. The CDR3 length is 13 residues. The germline gives CDR1 MNHEY, CDR2 SVGEGT. The DNA for the CDR3 is TGTGCCAGCAGTTACCAGCAGAACACTGAAGCTTTCTTT. Amino acid sequence: CASSYQQNTEAFF.

With regard to this clonotype: This may be a read error, as it is one base from a much larger clone. The rearrangement uses TRBV7-8 and TRBJ2-7; D unclear. This CDR3 is built from 13 residues. Trimming removed 1 base at V and 4 bases at J, with 8 bases between. Germline CDR1 and CDR2: SGHVS and FQNEAQ. This CDR3 is CASSLDLGYEQYF. Written as DNA, the CDR3 is TGTGCCAGCAGCTTAGATTTAGGGTACGAGCAGTACTTC.

For this clonotype: One end of the junction varies from germline; a read error may be responsible. The chain uses TRBV29-1 and TRBJ2-7; D not certain. Germline assignment: CDR1 SQVTM and CDR2 ANQGSEA. The length of the CDR3 is 14 residues. The chain's CDR3 is CSVDSAGEAYEQYF. The CDR3 bases are TGCAGCGTTGATTCGGCAGGAGAAGCCTATGAGCAGTACTTC.

Concerning this clonotype itself: Being one base from a much bigger clone, this may be a read error. The genes are TRBV7-9 and TRBJ2-2; 13 nucleotides line up with TRBD2. Germline V gene lookup returns CDR1 SEHNR and CDR2 FQNEAQ (reference sequence). This CDR3 spans 19 amino acids. This chain's CDR3 is CASTLNLTSGRTNTRELFF. The CDR3 coding sequence is TGTGCCAGCACCCTTAACTTGACTAGCGGGAGGACGAACACCAGGGAGCTGTTTTTT.

The J gene is TRBJ1-1, the V gene TRBV10-3; a weak D match, TRBD1 (5 bases). The CDR3 has 13 residues. Germline-derived CDR1 and CDR2 are ENHRY and SYGVKD. Trimming took off 3 bases at V and 10 bases at J, with 15 bases between the two ends. CDR3 protein: CAISDWGLIGAFF. The CDR3 nucleotides read TGTGCCATCAGTGATTGGGGACTCATTGGAGCTTTCTTT.

The chain employs TRBV6-1 and TRBJ1-2; a weak D match, TRBD1 (5 bases). The CDR3 runs to 15 residues. Germline values: CDR1 MNHNS, CDR2 SASEGT. V lost 8 bases and J lost 8, with 24 bases in between. CDR3 in amino acids: CASLLTAGFKQGYTF. CDR3 nucleotides: TGTGCCAGCCTTCTAACGGCAGGGTTTAAACAAGGCTACACCTTC.

A remark on this clonotype: A clone one base away is much larger, so this may be a read error. In DNA, the CDR3 is TGTGCCAGCAGTTTAGGTCACGGTGCCGGGAGGGAGCAGTACTTC. Amino acids: CASSLGHGAGREQYF. The chain is built from TRBV12-3 or TRBV12-4 and TRBJ2-7; TRBD2 aligns across 7 bases. V lost 1 base and J lost 7; bases outside the gene matches: 10. This CDR3 region has 15 residues.

The table lists this clonotype with many counts. This chain connects TRBV10-3 to TRBJ2-3; D gene uncertain. The length of the CDR3 is 16 residues. Germline values: CDR1 ENHRY, CDR2 SYGVKD. V gave up 3 bases and J gave up 2 bases, with 15 bases separating them. CDR3 DNA sequence: TGTGCCATCAGTGATGACCCCGAAGAGCCCACAGATACGCAGTATTTT. Amino acid sequence: CAISDDPEEPTDTQYF.

Comments on this clonotype: It may be a read error: a sequence one base away is much more abundant. The chain carries TRBV5-1 and TRBJ1-1, with TRBD1 matching over 7 bases. V was clipped by 1 base and J by 4 bases; unmatched bases: 7. CDR1 is SGHRS, CDR2 YFSETQ, per germline. The CDR3 length is 15 residues. The DNA of the CDR3 is TGCGCCAGCAGCTTGAGCGGCAGGGGGTTCACTGAAGCTTTCTTT. This sequence encodes CASSLSGRGFTEAFF.

In regard to this clonotype: Sequence at one end of the junction differs from germline and may be a read error. The rearrangement uses TRBV4-1 and TRBJ2-1, with 12 bases identical to TRBD2. CDR3 length: 18 residues. Germline-derived CDR1 and CDR2 are MGHRA and YSYEKL. This chain's CDR3 is CTSSLIYKLAGGDNEQFF. The CDR3 bases are TGCACCAGCAGCTTGATTTACAAGCTAGCGGGGGGGGACAATGAGCAGTTCTTC.

The sample holds one count of this clonotype. CDR3 bases: TGTGCCAGCAGCCAGACCTTGTGGGACAATGAGCAGTTCTTC. It encodes CASSQTLWDNEQFF. The gene calls are TRBV6-5 and TRBJ2-1; D is unresolved. There are 14 residues in the CDR3. Trimming took 6 bases from V and 5 from J, leaving 14 bases between them. Germline CDR1 MNHEY, CDR2 SVGAGI.

As to this clonotype: A much larger clone differs from this one at a single base, so this may be a read error. V usage is TRBV19 and J usage is TRBJ1-2; D remains unclear. CDR1 is LNHDA and CDR2 is SQIVND in the germline V gene (reference sequence). This CDR3 region has 16 residues. Trimming shortened V by 3 bases and J by 2 bases, and 16 bases separated the two germline ends. The CDR3 spells CASSMSAGILNYGYTF. CDR3 coding DNA: TGTGCCAGTAGTATGTCAGCGGGCATACTAAACTATGGCTACACCTTC.

This clonotype was observed at least ten times. The chain is built from TRBV12-3 or TRBV12-4 and TRBJ1-4, with 10 bases aligning to TRBD1. After removal of 6 bases from V and 5 bases from J, the junction contained 6 bases not matched to a gene. The CDR3 contains 15 residues. CDR3 sequence (DNA): TGTGCCAGCAGCCTCGGGACAGGGGAGAATGAAAAACTGTTTTTT. Protein: CASSLGTGENEKLFF.

This clonotype was counted ten times or more. The rearrangement joins TRBV28 to TRBJ1-2, with D uncertain. Trimming removed 8 bases from V and 1 base from J, with 8 bases in between. Germline loops: CDR1 MDHEN, CDR2 SYDVKM. CDR3 length: 12 residues. The CDR3 loop reads CASAWVNYGYTF. The CDR3 region has the DNA TGTGCCAGCGCCTGGGTTAACTATGGCTACACCTTC.

The table lists this clonotype with a few counts. The CDR3 carries no conserved terminal phenylalanine or tryptophan, so it likely arises from a read error. The J gene is TRBJ2-2, the V gene TRBV30; D not resolved. This CDR3 spans 13 amino acids. The V and J ends lost 0 bases and 3 bases respectively, with 5 bases between them. Germline assignment: CDR1 GTSNPN and CDR2 SVGIG (reference sequence). CDR3 nucleotides: TGTGCCTGGAGTGTATCAGACACCGGGGAGCTGTTTCTT. This encodes CAWSVSDTGELFL.